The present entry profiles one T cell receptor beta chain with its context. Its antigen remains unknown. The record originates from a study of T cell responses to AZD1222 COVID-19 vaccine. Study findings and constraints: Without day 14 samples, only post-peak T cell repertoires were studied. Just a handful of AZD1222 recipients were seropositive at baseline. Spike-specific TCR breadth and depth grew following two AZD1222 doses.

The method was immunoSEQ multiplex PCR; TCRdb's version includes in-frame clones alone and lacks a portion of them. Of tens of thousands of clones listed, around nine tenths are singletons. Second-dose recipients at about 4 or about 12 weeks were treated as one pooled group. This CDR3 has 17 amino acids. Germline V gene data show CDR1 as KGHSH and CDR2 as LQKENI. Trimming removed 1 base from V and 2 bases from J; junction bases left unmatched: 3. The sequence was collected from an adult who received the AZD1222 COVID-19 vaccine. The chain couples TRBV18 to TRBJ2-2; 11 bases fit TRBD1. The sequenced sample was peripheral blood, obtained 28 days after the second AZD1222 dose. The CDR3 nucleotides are TGTGCCAGCTCACCACTCGGACAGGGGGCCAACACCGGGGAGCTGTTTTTT. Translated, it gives CASSPLGQGANTGELFF.